The next 32 T cell receptor beta chains were all read from a single sample in a study of graft-versus-host responses after intestinal transplantation. These receptors' antigens are unknown. Produced via immunoSEQ multiplex PCR; TCRdb's table is partial and in-frame only. The data show about 100,000 clones, roughly nine tenths seen once. Sequencing used unstimulated CD4+ T cells sorted from spleen or lymph node cells, obtained before transplant. The receptors shown here come from a human donor who was the organ donor for an intestinal transplant.

J is TRBJ1-5 and V is TRBV30; 7 nucleotides match TRBD1. J was trimmed by 3 bases and V by 5 bases; bases with no gene match: 4. The CDR3 is 13 residues long. The germline CDR1 and CDR2 sequences are GTSNPN and SVGIG (reference sequence). The CDR3 region is CAWAGQHNQPQHF. CDR3 nucleotides: TGTGCCTGGGCGGGACAGCACAATCAGCCCCAGCATTTT.

The V call is TRBV2, the J call TRBJ1-4; D is unclear. There are 17 residues in the CDR3. V was cut by 3 bases and J by 4 bases, with 18 bases left in between. Germline assignment: CDR1 SNHLY and CDR2 FYNNEI. In nucleotides, the CDR3 is TGTGCCAGCAGTGAGCGGCATCTACGTCGCGGTAATGAAAAACTGTTTTTT. Its translation is CASSERHLRRGNEKLFF. The variable domain in full, completed from reference TRBV2 and TRBJ1-4, reads EPEVTQTPSHQVTQMGQEVILRCVPISNHLYFYWYRQILGQKVEFLVSFYNNEISEKSEIFDDQFSVERPDGSNFTLKIRSTKLEDSAMYFCASSERHLRRGNEKLFFGSGTQLSVL.

The rearrangement joins TRBV27 to TRBJ1-5; D is perhaps TRBD1 (6 bases). The CDR3 contains 15 residues. Germline CDR1 reads MNHEY; CDR2 reads SMNVEV (reference sequence). The V end lost 5 bases, the J end lost 3 bases, and 14 bases lay between the germline ends. This chain's CDR3 is CASSQSTGVNQPQHF. As DNA, the CDR3 is TGTGCCAGCAGTCAATCGACAGGTGTCAATCAGCCCCAGCATTTT.

This chain joins TRBV7-2 and TRBJ1-5, with a weak D call TRBD1 (6 bases). This CDR3 contains 18 residues. V shed 1 base and J shed 3 bases, with 19 bases lying between them. The germline V gene has CDR1 SGHTA and CDR2 FQGNSA. The CDR3 DNA sequence: TGTGCCAGCAGCTTAGGTTTAAGGGGGATAGGTCTCAATCAGCCCCAGCATTTT. Protein product: CASSLGLRGIGLNQPQHF. Full variable domain (rest looked up from reference TRBV7-2 and TRBJ1-5): GAGVSQSPSNKVTEKGKDVELRCDPISGHTALYWYRQSLGQGLEFLIYFQGNSAPDKSGLPSDRFSAERTGGSVSTLTIQRTQQEDSAVYLCASSLGLRGIGLNQPQHFGDGTRLSIL.

A few counts support this clone. The chain uses TRBV19 and TRBJ1-3; no firm D call. Germline CDR1 LNHDA, CDR2 SQIVND (reference sequence). The V end lost 9 bases, the J end lost 4 bases, and 13 bases lay between the germline ends. The CDR3 has 13 residues. The CDR3 DNA follows: TGTGCCAGCGGGCCTTGGGCCGGAAACACCATATATTTT. This translates into CASGPWAGNTIYF.

The rearrangement joins TRBV5-1 to TRBJ1-3; no clear D. The CDR3 consists of 13 residues. Looked up from germline, CDR1 is SGHRS and CDR2 is YFSETQ. V gave up 6 bases and J gave up 3 bases, with 10 bases separating them. This CDR3 reads CASIQRVGNTIYF. In DNA, the CDR3 is TGCGCCAGCATCCAACGGGTTGGAAACACCATATATTTT.

The chain employs TRBV30 and TRBJ2-7; the D gene is possibly TRBD2 (6 bases). V was pared by 5 bases and J by 3 bases, with 11 bases between. CDR1 and CDR2 from the germline V gene are GTSNPN and SVGIG (reference sequence). The CDR3 length is 12 residues. Written as DNA, the CDR3 is TGTGCCTGGTCGGGGGTGGGCTACGAGCAGTACTTC. As protein: CAWSGVGYEQYF.

This clone appeared a single time. This chain connects TRBV9 to TRBJ2-1, with a weak D call TRBD1 (5 bases). This CDR3 has 14 residues. V was shortened by 3 bases and J by 2 bases, with 9 bases between the two germline ends. Per germline, CDR1 SGDLS and CDR2 YYNGEE. CDR3 sequence: CASSAGFPYNEQFF. The CDR3 nucleotides read TGTGCCAGCAGCGCAGGGTTCCCCTACAATGAGCAGTTCTTC. The variable domain in full, completed from reference TRBV9 and TRBJ2-1, reads DSGVTQTPKHLITATGQRVTLRCSPRSGDLSVYWYQQSLDQGLQFLIQYYNGEERAKGNILERFSAQQFPDLHSELNLSSLELGDSALYFCASSAGFPYNEQFFGPGTRLTVL.

J is TRBJ2-3 and V is TRBV7-3; 9 bases align to TRBD2. The CDR3 is 16 amino acids. The J segment lost 6 bases and the V segment lost 4 bases, leaving 11 bases of the junction unmatched. CDR1 is SGHTA and CDR2 is FQGTGA in the germline V gene. CDR3 loop: CASSSGAGGPLDTQYF. The CDR3, as DNA: TGTGCCAGCAGCTCAGGGGCGGGGGGGCCACTGGATACGCAGTATTTT.

The CDR3 coding sequence is TGTGCCAGCAGTACGGGGGTGAGCGATGCTGAAGCTTTCTTT. It translates to CASSTGVSDAEAFF. The chain carries TRBV6-1 and TRBJ1-1, with D perhaps TRBD1 (5 bases). Germline CDR1 MNHNS, CDR2 SASEGT. V lost 5 bases and J 6 bases, leaving 16 bases between the germline ends. CDR3 length: 14 residues.

The chain recombines TRBV11-2 with TRBJ1-4; D unresolved. The CDR3 has 11 amino acids. With 6 bases removed from V and 3 bases from J, the gap between germline ends came to 2 bases. Germline CDR1 SGHAT, CDR2 FQNNGV. This CDR3 is CASRANEKLFF. The CDR3 DNA follows: TGTGCCAGCAGGGCTAATGAAAAACTGTTTTTT. Based on the CDR3 plus reference TRBV11-2 and TRBJ1-4, the full variable domain is EAGVAQSPRYKIIEKRQSVAFWCNPISGHATLYWYQQILGQGPKLLIQFQNNGVVDDSQLPKDRFSAERLKGVDSTLKIQPAKLEDSAVYLCASRANEKLFFGSGTQLSVL.

The chain carries TRBV7-2 and TRBJ1-1; perhaps TRBD1 as D (5 bases). Trimming removed 5 bases at V and 10 bases at J, with 20 bases between. CDR1 is SGHTA and CDR2 is FQGNSA in the germline V gene. The CDR3 runs to 14 residues. CDR3 region: CASSARAGSIRAFF. In nucleotides, the CDR3 is TGTGCCAGCAGCGCCAGGGCCGGGTCTATCCGAGCTTTCTTT.

The rearrangement joins TRBV10-1 to TRBJ2-5, with D uncertain. The V end was cut by 4 bases, the J end by 7 bases, with 13 bases between. The CDR3 is 13 amino acids. Germline CDR1 and CDR2: WNHNN and SYGVQD (reference sequence). DNA for the CDR3: TGCGCCAGCAGTGCAGGCTGGACGGGGACCCAGTACTTC. As protein: CASSAGWTGTQYF.

Comments on this clone: Other nucleotide sequences in the sample specify the same CDR3. This chain uses TRBV19 with TRBJ1-1; no definite D call. The germline CDR1 and CDR2 sequences are LNHDA and SQIVND (reference sequence). The V and J ends lost 5 bases and 0 bases respectively, with 7 bases between them. The CDR3 loop spans 13 amino acids. CDR3 amino acids: CASSAGVNTEAFF. The CDR3 nucleotides read TGTGCCAGTAGTGCGGGAGTGAACACTGAAGCTTTCTTT.

CDR3 in DNA: TGTGCCAGCAGCTCACGGGACATTTCCTACGAGCAGTACTTC. Encoded protein: CASSSRDISYEQYF. The chain uses TRBV7-3 and TRBJ2-7, with D maybe TRBD1 (6 bases). Germline CDR1 is SGHTA and CDR2 is FQGTGA. Trimming left V 4 bases short and J 1 base short, with 11 bases between. This CDR3 comprises 14 residues.

The chain has TRBV7-2 and TRBJ1-5; 9 nucleotides match TRBD1. V lost 2 bases to trimming and J lost 1 base; unmatched junction nucleotides: 6. Germline assignment: CDR1 SGHTA and CDR2 FQGNSA. This CDR3 spans 17 amino acids. CDR3 in DNA: TGTGCCAGCAGCTTACGTCCAGGACAGGGGAGCAATCAGCCCCAGCATTTT. This codes for CASSLRPGQGSNQPQHF.

The chain joins TRBV19 to TRBJ1-6, with D unresolved. Germline lookup yields CDR1 LNHDA and CDR2 SQIVND (reference sequence). The germline V and J ends were trimmed by 2 bases and 6 bases, with 8 bases remaining between them. The CDR3 sequence is 14 residues long. DNA for the CDR3: TGTGCCAGTAGTATACGGCAACCTAATTCACCCCTCCACTTT. Its translation: CASSIRQPNSPLHF.

The chain links TRBV6-5 to TRBJ1-2; 7 bases match TRBD1. V was clipped by 1 base and J by 6 bases; unmatched bases: 2. The CDR3 runs to 13 residues. Looked up from germline, CDR1 is MNHEY and CDR2 is SVGAGI. The CDR3 here is CASSYYDRDGYTF. In DNA form, the CDR3 reads TGTGCCAGCAGTTACTACGACAGGGATGGCTACACCTTC.

The table lists this clone with a count of one. This sequence joins TRBV2 and TRBJ1-1; possibly TRBD1 for D (6 bases). Germline V CDR1 and CDR2: SNHLY, FYNNEI. The CDR3 length is 15 residues. With 4 bases removed from V and 0 bases from J, the gap between germline ends came to 12 bases. The chain's CDR3 is CASSGVAGVNTEAFF. The DNA for the CDR3 is TGTGCCAGCAGTGGCGTGGCAGGGGTGAACACTGAAGCTTTCTTT.

To note about this clone: An end of the junction does not agree with germline; a read error may underlie this. This chain links TRBV5-4 with TRBJ1-1; tentatively, D is TRBD1 (6 bases). CDR1 is SGHNT, CDR2 YYREEE, per germline (reference sequence). The CDR3 is made up of 13 amino acids. CDR3 protein: CASSLGAWGEAFF. CDR3 sequence (DNA): TGTGCCAGCAGTTTGGGGGCATGGGGTGAAGCTTTCTTT.

The chain uses TRBV5-1 and TRBJ1-1; weak D call: TRBD1 (5 bases). The CDR3 is 15 residues long. The germline gives CDR1 SGHRS, CDR2 YFSETQ. Deletions cut 0 bases from V and 4 bases from J, with 13 bases between. This CDR3 is CASSLVGREGTEAFF. Written as DNA, the CDR3 is TGCGCCAGCAGCTTGGTCGGCAGGGAGGGCACTGAAGCTTTCTTT.

The chain is built from TRBV30 and TRBJ2-2, with D tentatively TRBD2 (5 bases). Trimming stripped 4 bases from V and 3 bases from J, with 12 bases between. From germline, CDR1 is GTSNPN and CDR2 SVGIG (reference sequence). CDR3 length: 14 residues. Written as DNA, the CDR3 is TGTGCCTGGAAATCAACGAGGGACACCGGGGAGCTGTTTTTT. It specifies CAWKSTRDTGELFF.

CDR3 sequence (DNA): TGTGCCATACGAAGGGGGCTCGACACCGGGGAGCTGTTTTTT. Encoded protein: CAIRRGLDTGELFF. The chain carries TRBV2 and TRBJ2-2; 7 nucleotides align to TRBD1. Germline V gene data show CDR1 as SNHLY and CDR2 as FYNNEI. CDR3 length: 14 amino acids. The ends lost 10 bases at V and 3 bases at J; junction bases unmatched: 8.

V gene TRBV10-2 combines with J gene TRBJ1-2; D is possibly TRBD1 (5 bases). The CDR3 length is 15 residues. From germline, CDR1 is WSHSY and CDR2 SAAADI. Between the trimmed V and J ends, which lost 8 bases and 4 bases, there was a span of 20 bases. CDR3 in amino acids: CASSVGPDRPYGYTF. The CDR3 bases are TGCGCCAGCTCCGTGGGACCCGACAGACCCTATGGCTACACCTTC.

This rearrangement joins TRBV30 to TRBJ2-4; D is perhaps TRBD1 (6 bases). This CDR3 has 17 residues. V lost 4 bases to trimming and J lost 0 bases, with 19 bases between them. Germline V gives CDR1 GTSNPN, CDR2 SVGIG (reference sequence). CDR3 sequence reads: CAWTRDNIYPAKNIQYF. For the CDR3, the DNA is TGTGCCTGGACCCGGGACAATATTTACCCAGCCAAAAACATTCAGTACTTC.

The chain is built from TRBV5-1 and TRBJ1-2; D is undetermined. V was trimmed by 1 base and J by 4 bases, leaving 11 bases between them. The CDR3 has 14 amino acids. Germline CDR1 reads SGHRS; CDR2 reads YFSETQ. The chain's CDR3 is CASSLNPTFYGYTF. The CDR3 region has the DNA TGCGCCAGCAGCTTGAACCCGACCTTCTATGGCTACACCTTC.

The V call is TRBV18, the J call TRBJ2-7, with D perhaps matching TRBD1 (6 bases). Germline V lookup: CDR1 KGHSH, CDR2 LQKENI. The V gene lost 6 bases and the J gene lost 3 bases, with 18 bases spanning the gap. This CDR3 region has 15 residues. The CDR3 loop reads CASSLTDSLNYEQYF. The CDR3 coding sequence is TGTGCCAGCTCTCTGACGGACAGCTTAAACTACGAGCAGTACTTC.

The chain employs TRBV5-4 and TRBJ2-1; D assignment may be TRBD1 or TRBD2 (6 bases each). The CDR3 contains 16 residues. Trimming removed 4 bases from V and 0 bases from J, with 14 bases in between. Germline CDR1 and CDR2: SGHNT and YYREEE (reference sequence). The CDR3 DNA reads as TGTGCCAGCAGCCGCTCCGGGGGCAGCTCCTACAATGAGCAGTTCTTC. Translating gives CASSRSGGSSYNEQFF.

The gene calls are TRBV5-1 and TRBJ2-2, with TRBD2 matching over 8 bases. This CDR3 region has 17 residues. V lost 4 bases and J lost 5; bases outside the gene matches: 13. Germline V gives CDR1 SGHRS, CDR2 YFSETQ. The CDR3 protein is CASSTLRSGEGTGELFF. The CDR3 DNA is TGCGCCAGCAGCACCCTTCGTAGCGGGGAGGGGACCGGGGAGCTGTTTTTT.

This sequence joins TRBV11-1 and TRBJ1-3; D ambiguous. V lost 3 bases to trimming and J lost 0 bases, with 3 bases between them. The CDR3 is 13 amino acids. CDR1 SGHAT and CDR2 FQDESV come from the germline V gene (reference sequence). CDR3 bases: TGTGCCAGCAGCTTCTACTCTGGAAACACCATATATTTT. Translated: CASSFYSGNTIYF.

The V and J genes are TRBV28 and TRBJ2-7; 10 nucleotides agree with TRBD2. J lost 5 bases, V lost 6 bases, and 19 bases had no gene match. The CDR3 consists of 18 residues. Looked up from germline, CDR1 is MDHEN and CDR2 is SYDVKM. CDR3: CASSMVAGGQGFENEQYF. DNA of the CDR3: TGTGCCAGCAGCATGGTAGCGGGGGGACAAGGTTTTGAGAACGAGCAGTACTTC.

The chain uses TRBV4-2 and TRBJ2-7, with no clear D. Per germline, CDR1 LGHNA and CDR2 YNFKEQ. The CDR3 contains 14 residues. Deletions cut 4 bases from V and 1 base from J, with 11 bases between. The CDR3 reads CASSLDDRSYEQYF. The CDR3 DNA reads TGTGCCAGCAGCCTCGACGACCGGTCCTACGAGCAGTACTTC.